Shown below are 12 T cell receptor beta chains from a single sample sequenced in a study of PD-1 blockade in classical Hodgkin lymphoma. Using immunoSEQ multiplex PCR, the repertoire was profiled, and TCRdb retains in-frame clones only, with some absent. This repertoire shows roughly 16,000 clones, around 80% found once; its top ten account for 27%. Every one of the patients relapsed after autologous stem cell transplantation (brentuximab vedotin exposure was variable). Source: peripheral blood mononuclear cells (PBMCs), taken before the second cycle of nivolumab. These receptors were collected from a human donor with classical Hodgkin lymphoma.

The chain links TRBV5-6 to TRBJ2-1, with D uncertain. Between the trimmed V and J ends, which lost 5 bases and 10 bases, there was a span of 10 bases. Germline CDR1 reads SGHDT; CDR2 reads YYEEEE. The CDR3 has 11 residues. CDR3 amino acids: CASSKIREQFF. In DNA, the CDR3 is TGTGCCAGCAGTAAGATCAGGGAGCAGTTCTTC.

This clone was counted a single time. The gene calls are TRBV5-4 and TRBJ2-7; D might be TRBD2 (6 bases). V was clipped by 4 bases and J by 1 base, with 12 bases between them. Germline assignment: CDR1 SGHNT and CDR2 YYREEE (reference sequence). The CDR3 totals 14 residues. CDR3 region: CASSPWGDSYEQYF. CDR3 in DNA: TGTGCCAGCAGCCCCTGGGGGGATTCCTACGAGCAGTACTTC.

The chain combines TRBV10-3 with TRBJ2-1, with TRBD2 matching 10 bases. V was pared by 4 bases and J by 6 bases, with 18 bases of the junction left unmatched. This CDR3 is built from 19 residues. CDR1 and CDR2 from the germline V gene are ENHRY and SYGVKD. The CDR3 DNA sequence: TGTGCCATCAGTGCAAAGCGGGGGGGCTGGGACGCCGCCTCCAATGAGCAGTTCTTC. Its translation is CAISAKRGGWDAASNEQFF.

This rearrangement joins TRBV2 to TRBJ2-1; possible D gene TRBD2, 5 bases. Trimming shortened V by 6 bases and J by 12 bases, and 12 bases separated the two germline ends. The CDR3 covers 11 residues. In germline, CDR1 is SNHLY, CDR2 FYNNEI. The CDR3 DNA reads as TGTGCCAGCAGCGGCGGGTGGGGGCAGTTCTTC. Its protein is CASSGGWGQFF.

The chain links TRBV28 to TRBJ1-2; TRBD1 matches 9 bases. Germline V gene lookup returns CDR1 MDHEN and CDR2 SYDVKM. V dropped 6 bases and J dropped 6; count of bases not matched to a gene: 8. The length of the CDR3 is 14 residues. The CDR3 region is CASSPGQGIDGYTF. CDR3 coding DNA: TGTGCCAGCAGCCCGGGACAGGGAATAGATGGCTACACCTTC.

The V and J genes are TRBV15 and TRBJ1-5, with D maybe TRBD1 (5 bases). Germline CDR1 and CDR2: LNHNV and YYDKDF (reference sequence). Trimming took off 0 bases at V and 1 base at J, with 10 bases between the two ends. This CDR3 is 16 amino acids long. In DNA form, the CDR3 reads TGTGCCACCAGCAGAGATGGGGGTCTCAGCAATCAGCCCCAGCATTTT. As protein: CATSRDGGLSNQPQHF.

This clone showed up just a few times. V gene TRBV10-3 combines with J gene TRBJ1-3; TRBD1 might be the D (6 bases). The CDR3 length is 12 residues. With 6 bases removed from V and 7 bases from J, the gap between germline ends came to 10 bases. Germline CDR1 reads ENHRY; CDR2 reads SYGVKD. In DNA form, the CDR3 reads TGTGCCATCAGGACAGGTAGCAACACCATATATTTT. Amino acid sequence: CAIRTGSNTIYF.

V and J are TRBV7-3 and TRBJ2-1; 7 bases agree with TRBD1. Germline CDR1 is SGHTA and CDR2 is FQGTGA. The CDR3 sequence is 14 residues long. The trim removed 5 bases at V and 6 bases at J, leaving 7 bases unmatched. The CDR3 reads CASSPMTGSNEQFF. CDR3 nucleotides: TGTGCCAGCAGCCCCATGACAGGGTCCAATGAGCAGTTCTTC.

The V and J genes are TRBV4-3 and TRBJ2-4; 8 bases map to TRBD2. The germline CDR1 and CDR2 sequences are LGHNA and YSLEER. The length of the CDR3 is 17 residues. V shed 0 bases, J shed 1 base, and the junction held 5 bases outside the gene matches. Here the CDR3 reads CASSQDSGAGAKNIQYF. As DNA, the CDR3 is TGCGCCAGCAGCCAAGATAGCGGGGCTGGGGCCAAAAACATTCAGTACTTC.

The rearrangement joins TRBV30 to TRBJ1-4; no definite D call. Germline lookup yields CDR1 GTSNPN and CDR2 SVGIG (reference sequence). Trimming took off 7 bases at V and 9 bases at J, with 15 bases between the two ends. This CDR3 spans 12 amino acids. The CDR3 loop reads CAFAPGAKKLFF. As DNA, the CDR3 is TGTGCCTTCGCCCCGGGCGCCAAAAAACTGTTTTTT.

This chain uses TRBV9 with TRBJ2-5; perhaps TRBD2 as D (7 bases). CDR1 is SGDLS, CDR2 YYNGEE, per germline. V was trimmed by 1 base and J by 2 bases, leaving 18 bases between them. This CDR3 is 17 amino acids long. Here the CDR3 reads CASSVSWGGRPQETQYF. The CDR3 nucleotides are TGTGCCAGCAGCGTAAGCTGGGGGGGCCGACCTCAAGAGACCCAGTACTTC.

V usage is TRBV10-3 and J usage is TRBJ1-1, with D possibly matching TRBD1 (6 bases). This CDR3 has 16 residues. V lost 4 bases, J lost 0 bases, and 15 bases lay in between. CDR1 and CDR2 (germline): ENHRY, SYGVKD. CDR3 DNA: TGTGCCATCAGTGGACAGACAGGTATCATGAACACTGAAGCTTTCTTT. Amino acids: CAISGQTGIMNTEAFF.